This is a list of T cell receptor beta chains from one sample in a study of cytomegalovirus exposure and HLA in healthy donors. Method: immunoSEQ multiplex PCR; TCRdb's copy keeps in-frame clones and lacks some. The sample yields fewer than 150,000 clones, roughly 88% seen once. Sequencing was performed on PBMCs. The receptors derive from a man between 18 and 29 years old in good health and CMV-seronegative. The CDR3 runs from the conserved cysteine through the conserved F or W.

v_gene	j_gene	CDR3aa
TRBV5-6	TRBJ1-1	CASSLAAREAFF
TRBV5-1	TRBJ2-7	CASSTGTSGGPYEQYF
TRBV2	TRBJ1-1	CASRRPGGNTEAFF
TRBV5-1	TRBJ1-3	CASSLAGDSGNTIYF
TRBV7-9	TRBJ2-1	CASSPYGQGLDEQFF
TRBV2	TRBJ1-1	CASSEVKGATEAFF
TRBV6-1	TRBJ2-1	CASSESLGRDEQFF
TRBV27	TRBJ2-7	CASSSGGRGYEQYF
TRBV4-2	TRBJ2-1	CASSQAGTGHNEQFF
TRBV6-1	TRBJ1-3	CASTPTGLSGNTIYF
TRBV15	TRBJ2-2	CATSRETSGSGELFF
TRBV10-3	TRBJ1-2	CAIPQRQGANYGYTF
TRBV5-1	TRBJ2-3	CASRQGQGAADTQYF
TRBV14	TRBJ2-7	CASSRSTGGPYSYEQYF